These 8 T cell receptor beta chains originate from one sample sequenced in a study of T cell responses to AZD1222 COVID-19 vaccine. Clones were sequenced by immunoSEQ multiplex PCR, and TCRdb holds only the in-frame ones, with some missing. The repertoire consists of 90,000 to 110,000 clones, with more than 70% occurring once and the leading ten covering 9% to 9.5%. The source was peripheral blood, collected on day 0 of AZD1222 vaccination. The receptors here all came from an adult in good health.

V is TRBV19 and J is TRBJ2-3; D might be TRBD1 or TRBD2, each matching 6 bases. Trimming took 4 bases from V and 0 from J, leaving 11 bases between them. Germline lookup yields CDR1 LNHDA and CDR2 SQIVND (reference sequence). The CDR3 loop spans 15 amino acids. This chain's CDR3 is CASSRRDTSTDTQYF. The CDR3 DNA reads TGTGCCAGTAGTAGGCGGGACACCAGCACAGATACGCAGTATTTT.

Of note for this clone: A read error may produce the germline difference seen at one junction end. The CDR3 region has the DNA TGTGCCAGCACTGAAGGGCTTAGCACAGATACGCAGTATTTT. Residues: CASTEGLSTDTQYF. The J gene is TRBJ2-3, the V gene TRBV2; D unclear. The CDR3 is made up of 14 amino acids. The germline V gene encodes CDR1 SNHLY and CDR2 FYNNEI.

The genes are TRBV18 and TRBJ2-7, with 8 bases matching TRBD2. V shed 5 bases and J 3 bases; nucleotides not matched to a gene: 3. Germline V CDR1 and CDR2: KGHSH, LQKENI. This CDR3 is 13 amino acids long. This chain's CDR3 is CASSSGTSYEQYF. Here the CDR3 DNA reads TGTGCCAGCTCATCCGGGACTAGCTACGAGCAGTACTTC.

This sequence joins TRBV6-6 and TRBJ2-7, with D unresolved. Trimming cost V 5 bases and J 2 bases, with 13 bases left between them. The CDR3 length is 14 residues. Germline lookup yields CDR1 MNHNY and CDR2 SVGAGI (reference sequence). The CDR3: CASSRAGITYEQYF. CDR3 nucleotides: TGTGCCAGCAGTAGGGCCGGAATCACCTACGAGCAGTACTTC.

The rearrangement links TRBV19 to TRBJ1-1; the match to TRBD1 covers 9 bases. Germline V gives CDR1 LNHDA, CDR2 SQIVND (reference sequence). This CDR3 contains 15 residues. Losses at the gene ends were 2 bases for V and 7 bases for J; bases not matched to a gene: 8. CDR3 nucleotides: TGTGCCAGTAGTATACAAGGACAGGGGAGGAATGAAGCTTTCTTT. The encoded protein is CASSIQGQGRNEAFF.

J is TRBJ2-2 and V is TRBV3-1 (or the pseudogene TRBV3-2), with TRBD2 as a possible D gene (5 bases). CDR1 and CDR2 from the germline V gene are LGHDT and YNNKEL (reference sequence). The CDR3 runs to 16 residues. The germline V and J ends were trimmed by 1 base and 2 bases, with 11 bases remaining between them. Here the CDR3 reads CASSQGLTINTGELFF. Written as DNA, the CDR3 is TGTGCCAGCAGCCAAGGCCTGACTATCAACACCGGGGAGCTGTTTTTT.

The chain combines TRBV19 with TRBJ2-7; either TRBD1 or TRBD2 may fit D (6 bases each). This CDR3 has 13 amino acids. Looked up from germline, CDR1 is LNHDA and CDR2 is SQIVND (reference sequence). V lost 6 bases to trimming and J lost 6 bases, with 15 bases between them. CDR3 sequence (DNA): TGTGCCAGTAGGGAAGGGGGAGGTCTCGAGCAGTACTTC. Amino acids: CASREGGGLEQYF.

This clone was found once. This rearrangement joins TRBV6-5 to TRBJ1-1; no clear D. Germline CDR1 reads MNHEY; CDR2 reads SVGAGI. This CDR3 is 13 amino acids long. With 5 bases removed from V and 12 bases from J, the gap between germline ends came to 19 bases. CDR3 DNA: TGTGCCAGCAGTCCCGTCGATTCACCTCTATCTTTCTTT. Its translation: CASSPVDSPLSFF.